These T cell receptor beta chains were read from a single sample in a study of blood T cell repertoires in COVID-19. The protocol was immunoSEQ multiplex PCR, while the TCRdb copy is restricted to in-frame clones and leaves out a portion. The table has more than 95,000 clones, roughly 87% seen once. The specimen was peripheral blood. Receptors were obtained from a human donor in a cohort sampled during active COVID-19. Both conserved end residues are part of each CDR3. The order of the fields is D gene, V gene, CDR3 length, J gene, clone size, CDR3 protein, CDR3 DNA. The D gene is left open where the match is weak. The size of a clone is reported for some rows only, either as once, few or many, or as a class for expanded clones.

D gene: -; V gene: TRBV5-1; CDR3 length: 16; J gene: TRBJ1-2; clone size: once; CDR3 protein: CASSLGVRGAEYGYTF; CDR3 DNA: TGCGCCAGCAGCTTGGGAGTGCGGGGGGCTGAATATGGCTACACCTTC
D gene: -; V gene: TRBV11-2; CDR3 length: 14; J gene: TRBJ2-5; clone size: -; CDR3 protein: CASSLSSIQETQYF; CDR3 DNA: TGTGCCAGCAGCTTAAGCTCAATCCAAGAGACCCAGTACTTC
D gene: -; V gene: TRBV6-5; CDR3 length: 15; J gene: TRBJ1-1; clone size: -; CDR3 protein: CASSYAGQGRTEAFF; CDR3 DNA: TGTGCCAGCAGTTACGCCGGGCAGGGGCGAACTGAAGCTTTCTTT
D gene: -; V gene: TRBV6-1; CDR3 length: 15; J gene: TRBJ1-5; clone size: -; CDR3 protein: CASSERPGARQPQHF; CDR3 DNA: TGTGCCAGCAGTGAAAGGCCAGGGGCACGTCAGCCCCAGCATTTT
D gene: -; V gene: TRBV7-7; CDR3 length: 15; J gene: TRBJ2-5; clone size: -; CDR3 protein: CASSLPLSGQETQYF; CDR3 DNA: TGTGCTAGCAGCCTACCCCTTTCAGGACAAGAGACCCAGTACTTC
D gene: -; V gene: TRBV27; CDR3 length: 19; J gene: TRBJ2-3; clone size: -; CDR3 protein: CASSLSGGVLGDYTDTQYF; CDR3 DNA: TGTGCCAGCAGTTTATCAGGGGGGGTATTGGGAGATTATACAGATACGCAGTATTTT
D gene: TRBD2; V gene: TRBV5-4; CDR3 length: 19; J gene: TRBJ2-6; clone size: -; CDR3 protein: CASSLPGLPKSSGANVLTF; CDR3 DNA: TGTGCCAGCAGCTTACCGGGACTACCAAAAAGCTCTGGGGCCAACGTCCTGACTTTC
D gene: TRBD1; V gene: TRBV15; CDR3 length: 15; J gene: TRBJ1-2; clone size: -; CDR3 protein: CATSKTGTGAHGYTF; CDR3 DNA: TGTGCCACCAGCAAAACCGGGACAGGGGCGCATGGCTACACCTTC
D gene: TRBD2; V gene: TRBV2; CDR3 length: 14; J gene: TRBJ2-1; clone size: -; CDR3 protein: CASLRGLANNEQFF; CDR3 DNA: TGTGCCAGCCTCCGGGGACTAGCGAACAATGAGCAGTTCTTC
D gene: -; V gene: TRBV19; CDR3 length: 15; J gene: TRBJ1-5; clone size: -; CDR3 protein: CASMGGLYSNQPQHF; CDR3 DNA: TGTGCCAGTATGGGGGGGTTGTATAGCAATCAGCCCCAGCATTTT
D gene: -; V gene: TRBV19; CDR3 length: 13; J gene: TRBJ2-1; clone size: -; CDR3 protein: CASSTTNAHEQFF; CDR3 DNA: TGTGCCAGTAGTACGACTAATGCCCATGAGCAGTTCTTC
D gene: -; V gene: TRBV30; CDR3 length: 16; J gene: TRBJ2-5; clone size: -; CDR3 protein: CAWIGSNFLRGETQYF; CDR3 DNA: TGTGCCTGGATAGGGTCGAACTTTCTACGGGGAGAGACCCAGTACTTC
D gene: -; V gene: TRBV5-1; CDR3 length: 14; J gene: TRBJ1-1; clone size: -; CDR3 protein: CASSLAGSSTEAFF; CDR3 DNA: TGCGCCAGCAGCTTGGCGGGTTCCAGCACTGAAGCTTTCTTT
D gene: TRBD2; V gene: TRBV7-9; CDR3 length: 15; J gene: TRBJ2-1; clone size: -; CDR3 protein: CASSLAGLPGKEQFF; CDR3 DNA: TGTGCCAGCAGCTTAGCGGGACTACCGGGAAAAGAGCAGTTCTTC
D gene: TRBD1; V gene: TRBV27; CDR3 length: 15; J gene: TRBJ1-2; clone size: -; CDR3 protein: CASRDRGLANYGYTF; CDR3 DNA: TGTGCCAGCCGGGACAGGGGTTTAGCTAACTATGGCTACACCTTC
D gene: -; V gene: TRBV19; CDR3 length: 16; J gene: TRBJ2-7; clone size: -; CDR3 protein: CASSGARGPFSYEQYF; CDR3 DNA: TGTGCCAGTAGTGGGGCCAGGGGTCCCTTCTCCTACGAGCAGTACTTC
D gene: TRBD1; V gene: TRBV18; CDR3 length: 16; J gene: TRBJ1-5; clone size: -; CDR3 protein: CASSPTFGQGNQPQHF; CDR3 DNA: TGTGCCAGCTCACCTACGTTCGGACAGGGGAATCAGCCCCAGCATTTT
D gene: -; V gene: TRBV7-2; CDR3 length: 13; J gene: TRBJ1-5; clone size: -; CDR3 protein: CASSLVSNQPQHF; CDR3 DNA: TGTGCCAGCAGCTTAGTATCCAATCAGCCCCAGCATTTT
D gene: TRBD1; V gene: TRBV6-8; CDR3 length: 18; J gene: TRBJ2-4; clone size: -; CDR3 protein: CASRGFRDREIGQNIQYF; CDR3 DNA: TGTGCCAGCAGGGGATTCCGGGACAGGGAGATTGGCCAAAACATTCAGTACTTC
D gene: TRBD2; V gene: TRBV25-1; CDR3 length: 14; J gene: TRBJ2-3; clone size: -; CDR3 protein: CASSGGLNTDTQYF; CDR3 DNA: TGTGCCAGCAGTGGGGGACTAAATACAGATACGCAGTATTTT
D gene: TRBD2; V gene: TRBV9; CDR3 length: 16; J gene: TRBJ2-3; clone size: -; CDR3 protein: CASSSRTSGGEDTQYF; CDR3 DNA: TGTGCCAGCAGCTCCCGGACTAGCGGGGGTGAGGATACGCAGTATTTT
D gene: -; V gene: TRBV2; CDR3 length: 15; J gene: TRBJ1-6; clone size: -; CDR3 protein: CASQLTLAGNSPLHF; CDR3 DNA: TGTGCCAGCCAACTGACCCTGGCGGGCAATTCACCCCTCCACTTT
D gene: TRBD1; V gene: TRBV7-2; CDR3 length: 19; J gene: TRBJ1-5; clone size: -; CDR3 protein: CASSLLLGQGNLSNQPQHF; CDR3 DNA: TGTGCCAGCAGCTTATTGCTGGGACAGGGAAATTTGAGCAATCAGCCCCAGCATTTT
D gene: -; V gene: TRBV10-1; CDR3 length: 12; J gene: TRBJ1-4; clone size: -; CDR3 protein: CASSLGRGKLFF; CDR3 DNA: TGCGCCAGCAGTCTTGGACGGGGAAAACTGTTTTTT
D gene: -; V gene: TRBV7-9; CDR3 length: 14; J gene: TRBJ1-1; clone size: -; CDR3 protein: CASSLVQGNTEAFF; CDR3 DNA: TGTGCCAGCAGCTTAGTACAGGGGAACACTGAAGCTTTCTTT
D gene: -; V gene: TRBV10-3; CDR3 length: 14; J gene: TRBJ1-3; clone size: -; CDR3 protein: CAISVKEGGNTIYF; CDR3 DNA: TGTGCCATCAGTGTTAAGGAGGGGGGAAACACCATATATTTT
D gene: TRBD2; V gene: TRBV27; CDR3 length: 17; J gene: TRBJ2-2; clone size: -; CDR3 protein: CASSFLRTSEITGELFF; CDR3 DNA: TGTGCCAGCAGTTTCCTTAGGACTAGCGAGATCACCGGGGAGCTGTTTTTT
D gene: TRBD2; V gene: TRBV3-1/TRBV3-2; CDR3 length: 16; J gene: TRBJ2-5; clone size: -; CDR3 protein: CAGSRRTSGGIETQYF; CDR3 DNA: TGTGCCGGCAGCCGCCGGACTAGCGGGGGGATTGAGACCCAGTACTTC
D gene: TRBD1; V gene: TRBV9; CDR3 length: 14; J gene: TRBJ1-1; clone size: once; CDR3 protein: CASSSRTGGGVAFF; CDR3 DNA: TGTGCCAGCAGCTCCCGGACAGGGGGCGGGGTTGCTTTCTTT
D gene: TRBD2; V gene: TRBV6-1; CDR3 length: 14; J gene: TRBJ2-3; clone size: -; CDR3 protein: CASSLAGGSDTQYF; CDR3 DNA: TGTGCCAGCAGCTTAGCGGGGGGGTCGGATACGCAGTATTTT
D gene: -; V gene: TRBV12-5; CDR3 length: 14; J gene: TRBJ2-7; clone size: -; CDR3 protein: CASAPGLATYEQYF; CDR3 DNA: TGTGCTAGTGCCCCGGGACTGGCGACCTACGAGCAGTACTTC
D gene: TRBD1; V gene: TRBV7-2; CDR3 length: 15; J gene: TRBJ2-1; clone size: -; CDR3 protein: CASSKPGTGRNEQFF; CDR3 DNA: TGTGCCAGCAGCAAACCCGGGACAGGGAGGAATGAGCAGTTCTTC
D gene: TRBD2; V gene: TRBV27; CDR3 length: 15; J gene: TRBJ2-3; clone size: -; CDR3 protein: CASSLGLAVTDTQYF; CDR3 DNA: TGTGCCAGCAGTTTAGGTCTAGCGGTCACAGATACGCAGTATTTT
D gene: TRBD2; V gene: TRBV23-1; CDR3 length: 16; J gene: TRBJ2-3; clone size: -; CDR3 protein: CASSQIASGNTDTQYF; CDR3 DNA: TGCGCCAGCAGTCAAATTGCTAGCGGAAACACAGATACGCAGTATTTT
D gene: TRBD2; V gene: TRBV10-3; CDR3 length: 17; J gene: TRBJ2-3; clone size: -; CDR3 protein: CAISADSGGPRADTQYF; CDR3 DNA: TGTGCCATCAGTGCTGATAGCGGGGGGCCACGGGCAGATACGCAGTATTTT
D gene: -; V gene: TRBV7-8; CDR3 length: 14; J gene: TRBJ2-3; clone size: -; CDR3 protein: CASSLALGQDTQYF; CDR3 DNA: TGTGCCAGCAGCTTAGCGCTGGGGCAAGATACGCAGTATTTT
D gene: -; V gene: TRBV3-1/TRBV3-2; CDR3 length: 15; J gene: TRBJ1-2; clone size: -; CDR3 protein: CASSQWIQGDYGYTF; CDR3 DNA: TGTGCCAGCAGCCAATGGATACAAGGGGACTATGGCTACACCTTC